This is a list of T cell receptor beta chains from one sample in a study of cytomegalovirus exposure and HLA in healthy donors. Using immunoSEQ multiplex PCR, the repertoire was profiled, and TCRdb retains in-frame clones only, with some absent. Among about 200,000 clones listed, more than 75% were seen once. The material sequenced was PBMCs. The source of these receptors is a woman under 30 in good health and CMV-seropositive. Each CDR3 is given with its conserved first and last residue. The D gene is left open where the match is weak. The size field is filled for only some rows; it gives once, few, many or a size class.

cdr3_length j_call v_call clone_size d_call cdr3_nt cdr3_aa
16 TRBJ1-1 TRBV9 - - TGTGCCAGCAGCGTAGAAAGTACACTATTTGGGACTGAAGCTTTCTTT CASSVESTLFGTEAFF
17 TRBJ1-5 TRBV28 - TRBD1 TGTGCCAGCAGTTTCGAGAGACAGGGAACCCCCAATCAGCCCCAGCATTTT CASSFERQGTPNQPQHF
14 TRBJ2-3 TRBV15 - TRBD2 TGTGCCACCAAAGTGCGGGGGACCACAGATACGCAGTATTTT CATKVRGTTDTQYF
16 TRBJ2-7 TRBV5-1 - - TGCGCCAGCAGCTTGGTTCCGGGATATTCTAACTACGAGCAGTACTTC CASSLVPGYSNYEQYF
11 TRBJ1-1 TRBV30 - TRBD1 TGTGCCTGGAGACAGGGGGTGGCAGCTTTCTTT CAWRQGVAAFF
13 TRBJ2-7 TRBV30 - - TGTGCCTGGAGCCTTACAGGTCCGGGCGAGCAGTACTTC CAWSLTGPGEQYF
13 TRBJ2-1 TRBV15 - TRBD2 TGTGCCACCCGAGGACTAGTCTGGAATGAGCAGTTCTTC CATRGLVWNEQFF
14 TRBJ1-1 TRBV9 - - TGTGCCAGCAGCGTAGGACGGGGAAACACTGAAGCTTTCTTT CASSVGRGNTEAFF
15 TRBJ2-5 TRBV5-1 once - TGCGCCAGCTCCCCCGCGGTACCTCTCCCAGAGACCCAGTACTTC CASSPAVPLPETQYF
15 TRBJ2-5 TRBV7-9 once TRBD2 TGTGCCAGCGGACTAGCGAAACTAGGAGAAGAGACCCAGTACTTC CASGLAKLGEETQYF
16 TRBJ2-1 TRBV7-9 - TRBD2 TGTGCCAGCAGCTCATTAGGGGCGGGAGGCTACAATGAGCAGTTCTTC CASSSLGAGGYNEQFF
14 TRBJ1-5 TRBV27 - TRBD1 TGTGCCAGCAGTTCCGGGACAGGCAATCAGCCCCAGCATTTT CASSSGTGNQPQHF
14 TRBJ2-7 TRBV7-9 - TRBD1 TGTGCCAGCAGCTTCCAGGGGGCGACCTACGAGCAGTACTTC CASSFQGATYEQYF
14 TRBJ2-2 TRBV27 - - TGTGCCAGCAGTTTACAGGGGGGCACCGGGGAGCTGTTTTTT CASSLQGGTGELFF
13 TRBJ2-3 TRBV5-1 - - TGCGCCAGCAGCCCGGGGACAACAGATACGCAGTATTTT CASSPGTTDTQYF
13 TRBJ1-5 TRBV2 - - TGTGCCAGCAGTCAACCGGGGAATCAGCCCCAGCATTTT CASSQPGNQPQHF
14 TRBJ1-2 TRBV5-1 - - TGCGCCAGCAGCTTGGGGGGGCAAGGGTATGGCTACACCTTC CASSLGGQGYGYTF
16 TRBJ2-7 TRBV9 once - TGTGCCAGCAGCGTAGAAGATAGCGGAGGCTCCTACGAGCAGTACTTC CASSVEDSGGSYEQYF
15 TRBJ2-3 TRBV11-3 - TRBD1 TGTGCCAGCAGCGCCGGACAGGGATTGATAGATACGCAGTATTTT CASSAGQGLIDTQYF